This paragraph reports one T cell receptor (beta chain). The CDR3 covers 13 residues. CDR1 SEHNR and CDR2 FQNEAQ come from the germline V gene (reference sequence). V lost 1 base, J lost 6 bases, and 7 bases lay in between. These data belong to a study of blood T cell repertoires in COVID-19. Study summary: The study drew acute and convalescent COVID-19 samples from the United States, Italy and Spain. T cells, B-cell-depleted T cells, or PBMCs provided the cDNA or gDNA that served as material.

Participants had their cohort set by participant-reported clinical history. Clones were sequenced by immunoSEQ multiplex PCR, and TCRdb holds only the in-frame ones, with some missing. The table includes a few hundred thousand clones, 85% detected once. Sample: PBMCs or T cells enriched from blood (not recorded which). The chain carries TRBV7-9 and TRBJ1-5; D gene unclear. The sequence came from a man in his forties who had recovered from COVID-19. As DNA, the CDR3 is TGTGCCAGCAGCTTAGACGCGGCTCAGCCCCAGCATTTT. Its translation: CASSLDAAQPQHF.